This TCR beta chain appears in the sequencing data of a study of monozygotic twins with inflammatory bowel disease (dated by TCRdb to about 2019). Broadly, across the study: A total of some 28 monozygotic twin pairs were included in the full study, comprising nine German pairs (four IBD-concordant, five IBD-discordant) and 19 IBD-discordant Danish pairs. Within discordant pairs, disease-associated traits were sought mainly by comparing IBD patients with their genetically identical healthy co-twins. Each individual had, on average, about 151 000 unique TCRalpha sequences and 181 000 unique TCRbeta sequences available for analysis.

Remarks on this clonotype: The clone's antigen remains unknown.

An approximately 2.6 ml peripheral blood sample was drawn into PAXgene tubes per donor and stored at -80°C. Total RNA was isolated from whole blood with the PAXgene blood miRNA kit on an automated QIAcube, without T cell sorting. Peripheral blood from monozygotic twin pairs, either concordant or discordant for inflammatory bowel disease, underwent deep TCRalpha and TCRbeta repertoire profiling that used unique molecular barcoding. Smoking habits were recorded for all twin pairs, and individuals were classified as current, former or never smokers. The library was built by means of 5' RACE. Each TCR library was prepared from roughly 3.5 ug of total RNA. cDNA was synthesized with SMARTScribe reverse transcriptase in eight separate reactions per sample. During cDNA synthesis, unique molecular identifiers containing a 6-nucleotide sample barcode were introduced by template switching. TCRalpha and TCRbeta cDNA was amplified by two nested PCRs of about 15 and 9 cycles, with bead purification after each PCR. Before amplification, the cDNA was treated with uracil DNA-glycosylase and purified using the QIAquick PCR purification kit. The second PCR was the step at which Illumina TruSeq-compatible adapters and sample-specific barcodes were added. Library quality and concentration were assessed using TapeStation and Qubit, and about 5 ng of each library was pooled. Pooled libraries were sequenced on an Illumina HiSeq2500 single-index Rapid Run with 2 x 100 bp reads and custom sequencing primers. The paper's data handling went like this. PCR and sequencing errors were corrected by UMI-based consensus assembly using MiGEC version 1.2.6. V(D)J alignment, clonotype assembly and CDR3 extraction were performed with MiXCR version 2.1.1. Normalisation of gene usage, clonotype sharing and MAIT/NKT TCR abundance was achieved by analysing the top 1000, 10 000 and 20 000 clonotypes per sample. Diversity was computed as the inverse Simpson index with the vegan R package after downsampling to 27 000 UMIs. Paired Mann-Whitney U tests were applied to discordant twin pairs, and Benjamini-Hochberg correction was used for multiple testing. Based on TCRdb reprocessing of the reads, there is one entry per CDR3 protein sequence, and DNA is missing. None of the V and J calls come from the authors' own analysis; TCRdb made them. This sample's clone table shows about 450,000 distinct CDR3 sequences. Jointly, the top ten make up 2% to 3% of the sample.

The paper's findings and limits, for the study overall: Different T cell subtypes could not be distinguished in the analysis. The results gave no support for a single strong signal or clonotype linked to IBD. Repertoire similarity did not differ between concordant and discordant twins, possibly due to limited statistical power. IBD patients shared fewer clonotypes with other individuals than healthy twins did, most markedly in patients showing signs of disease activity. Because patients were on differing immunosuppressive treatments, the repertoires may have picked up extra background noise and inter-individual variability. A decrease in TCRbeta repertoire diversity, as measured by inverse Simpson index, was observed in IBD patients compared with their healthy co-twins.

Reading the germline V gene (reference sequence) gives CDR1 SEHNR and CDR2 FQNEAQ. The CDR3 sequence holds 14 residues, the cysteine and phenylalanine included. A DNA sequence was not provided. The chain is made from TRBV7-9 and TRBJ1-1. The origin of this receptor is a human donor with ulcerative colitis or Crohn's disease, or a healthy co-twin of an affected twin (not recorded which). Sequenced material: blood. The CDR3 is CASSLGDGGTEAFF.